A selection of T cell receptor beta chains follows, all from one sample in a study of spatial heterogeneity in lung cancer. MiXCR, run by TCRdb on the 5' RACE reads, gives a single entry per CDR3 protein. The sample includes about 100,000 distinct CDR3 sequences, roughly 4.5% seen only once; the top ten take less than 25%. The sequences come from lung tumor tissue, collected at surgery. The receptors were sampled from a male donor with early-stage non-small cell lung cancer. The CDR3 runs from the conserved cysteine through the conserved F or W. Each record gives: clone size, J gene, D gene, V gene, CDR3 protein, CDR3 DNA. A D gene is named only where the DNA matches it firmly. Some rows mark clone size as missing; the rest say once, few, many or name a class of expanded clone.

size: many
J: TRBJ2-2
D: NA
V: TRBV6-5
CDR3: CASSYYGHPAGELFF
DNA: TGTGCCAGCAGTTACTATGGACACCCGGCCGGGGAGCTGTTTTTT

size: many
J: TRBJ1-3
D: NA
V: TRBV28
CDR3: CASSLTGPRNTIYF
DNA: TGTGCCAGCAGTTTAACGGGACCTAGAAACACCATATATTTT

size: few
J: TRBJ2-2
D: NA
V: TRBV11-3
CDR3: CASSSYGASGELFF
DNA: TGTGCCAGCAGCTCCTATGGGGCGTCCGGGGAGCTGTTTTTT

size: many
J: TRBJ2-1
D: TRBD1
V: TRBV9
CDR3: CASSGEGARFSEQFF
DNA: TGTGCCAGCAGCGGTGAGGGGGCTAGGTTCAGTGAGCAGTTCTTC

size: many
J: TRBJ2-1
D: NA
V: TRBV5-1
CDR3: CASRIASADNEQFF
DNA: TGCGCCAGCAGGATAGCGTCGGCCGACAATGAGCAGTTCTTC

size: many
J: TRBJ2-6
D: NA
V: TRBV28
CDR3: CASSLTESSGANVLTF
DNA: TGTGCCAGCAGTTTAACCGAGAGCTCTGGGGCCAACGTCCTGACTTTC

size: many
J: TRBJ2-5
D: TRBD1
V: TRBV11-2
CDR3: CASSLAGGNEETQYF
DNA: TGTGCCAGCAGCTTGGCAGGGGGAAATGAAGAGACCCAGTACTTC

size: many
J: TRBJ1-3
D: NA
V: TRBV20-1
CDR3: CSAEAPGNTIYF
DNA: TGCAGTGCCGAGGCTCCTGGAAACACCATATATTTT

size: many
J: TRBJ2-7
D: NA
V: TRBV28
CDR3: CASRGTGTGYEQYF
DNA: TGTGCCAGCCGCGGGACCGGAACGGGCTACGAGCAGTACTTC

size: NA
J: TRBJ2-2
D: NA
V: TRBV4-1
CDR3: CASSQRDTETGELFF
DNA: TGCGCCAGCAGCCAACGGGACACGGAAACCGGGGAGCTGTTTTTT

size: many
J: TRBJ2-5
D: TRBD1
V: TRBV28
CDR3: CASSHQRTGAGYF
DNA: TGTGCCAGCAGTCACCAGCGGACAGGGGCCGGGTACTTC

size: many
J: TRBJ2-2
D: NA
V: TRBV28
CDR3: CASSLQGRATGELFF
DNA: TGTGCCAGCAGTTTACAGGGGCGGGCCACCGGGGAGCTGTTTTTT

size: many
J: TRBJ2-3
D: TRBD1
V: TRBV27
CDR3: CASSRTGQGAGTQYF
DNA: TGTGCCAGCAGCCGAACCGGACAGGGGGCGGGTACGCAGTATTTT

size: NA
J: TRBJ1-1
D: NA
V: TRBV7-2
CDR3: CASSSRGAAVGEAFF
DNA: TGTGCCAGCAGCAGCCGGGGGGCCGCAGTAGGTGAAGCTTTCTTT

size: many
J: TRBJ2-5
D: NA
V: TRBV6-2/TRBV6-3
CDR3: CASSYGRGETQYF
DNA: TGTGCCAGCAGTTACGGGAGGGGGGAGACCCAGTACTTC

size: few
J: TRBJ2-2
D: NA
V: TRBV7-2
CDR3: CASRTGINTGELFF
DNA: TGTGCCAGTCGGACGGGCATTAACACCGGGGAGCTGTTTTTT

size: few
J: TRBJ2-3
D: TRBD2
V: TRBV20-1
CDR3: CSARFWGGRAVADTQYF
DNA: TGCAGTGCTAGGTTTTGGGGCGGGAGGGCCGTCGCAGATACGCAGTATTTT

size: NA
J: TRBJ1-2
D: NA
V: TRBV12-3/TRBV12-4
CDR3: CASGGRWDGDGYTF
DNA: TGTGCCAGCGGCGGGCGGTGGGATGGGGATGGCTACACCTTC

size: few
J: TRBJ2-5
D: NA
V: TRBV3-1
CDR3: CASSHLGGGRGTQYF
DNA: TGTGCCAGCAGCCACTTAGGAGGAGGGCGAGGGACCCAGTACTTC

size: many
J: TRBJ2-4
D: TRBD2
V: TRBV4-1
CDR3: CASSPFGLAGPRNIQYF
DNA: TGCGCCAGCAGCCCTTTTGGGCTAGCGGGCCCCAGGAACATTCAGTACTTC

size: NA
J: TRBJ2-1
D: NA
V: TRBV6-5
CDR3: CASSSYLPSSYNEQFF
DNA: TGTGCCAGCAGTTCTTACCTACCGAGCTCCTACAATGAGCAGTTCTTC

size: medium-sized
J: TRBJ1-6
D: NA
V: TRBV7-2
CDR3: CASSLVGGSSYNSPLHF
DNA: TGTGCCAGCAGCTTAGTTGGCGGAAGCTCCTATAATTCACCCCTCCACTTT

size: once
J: TRBJ2-5
D: TRBD2
V: TRBV4-1
CDR3: CASSQEPQRGETQYF
DNA: TGCGCCAGCAGCCAAGAGCCCCAGCGGGGAGAGACCCAGTACTTC